The rows below give T cell receptor beta chains drawn from one sample of a study of shared clonotypes between healthy human individuals. Sequenced by immunoSEQ multiplex PCR; TCRdb stores in-frame clones only, minus some. In the table there are approximately 2.5 million clones, roughly nine tenths of which are singletons. Sequencing used naive CD4+ T cells sorted from blood. The source is a man between 18 and 29 years old in good health. Each CDR3 is given with its conserved first and last residue. The order of the fields is CDR3 DNA, CDR3 protein, V gene, J gene, clone size, D gene. The D gene is left open where the match is weak. Only some rows state a clone size, as once, few, many or a class for expanded clones.

CDR3nt: TGTGCCAGCAAAACCGGGACTAGCGACCAAGAGACCCAGTACTTC; CDR3aa: CASKTGTSDQETQYF; v_gene: TRBV28; j_gene: TRBJ2-5; abundance: .; d_gene: TRBD2
CDR3nt: TGTGCCAGCAATTACAGGGGGGCCGGGGAGACCCAGTACTTC; CDR3aa: CASNYRGAGETQYF; v_gene: TRBV6-1; j_gene: TRBJ2-5; abundance: once; d_gene: TRBD1
CDR3nt: TGTGCCATCAGCATAGCGGGAGATGAGACCCAGTACTTC; CDR3aa: CAISIAGDETQYF; v_gene: TRBV10-3; j_gene: TRBJ2-5; abundance: .; d_gene: TRBD2
CDR3nt: TGTGCCTGGAGGCCGCAGGGTGTAAAGGGGTCTAATGAAAAACTGTTTTTT; CDR3aa: CAWRPQGVKGSNEKLFF; v_gene: TRBV30; j_gene: TRBJ1-4; abundance: .; d_gene: .
CDR3nt: TGTGCCAGCGGGCCCGGGGGGGCCGGGGAGCTGTTTTTT; CDR3aa: CASGPGGAGELFF; v_gene: TRBV7-9; j_gene: TRBJ2-2; abundance: .; d_gene: TRBD2
CDR3nt: TGTGCCAGCAGCTTAATTCCAGGTCCCTCTGGAAACACCATATATTTT; CDR3aa: CASSLIPGPSGNTIYF; v_gene: TRBV7-6; j_gene: TRBJ1-3; abundance: .; d_gene: .
CDR3nt: TGTGCCAGCAGGTTAGCGGGAGGGCCTTACAATGAGCAGTTCTTC; CDR3aa: CASRLAGGPYNEQFF; v_gene: TRBV6-5; j_gene: TRBJ2-1; abundance: .; d_gene: TRBD2
CDR3nt: TGTGCCAGCAGCTTTTTTAATCAGCCCCAGCATTTT; CDR3aa: CASSFFNQPQHF; v_gene: TRBV5-4; j_gene: TRBJ1-5; abundance: few; d_gene: .
CDR3nt: TGTGCCAGCAGTGAAACCAGGGTCGAGAGCAATCAGCCCCAGCATTTT; CDR3aa: CASSETRVESNQPQHF; v_gene: TRBV6-1; j_gene: TRBJ1-5; abundance: .; d_gene: .
CDR3nt: TGCGCCAGCAGCGACGGGAATCAGCCCCAGCATTTT; CDR3aa: CASSDGNQPQHF; v_gene: TRBV10-1; j_gene: TRBJ1-5; abundance: .; d_gene: .
CDR3nt: TGCGCCAGCAGCGAGGGACAGACAGATACGCAGTATTTT; CDR3aa: CASSEGQTDTQYF; v_gene: TRBV5-1; j_gene: TRBJ2-3; abundance: .; d_gene: TRBD1
CDR3nt: TGTGCCAGCAGCCCCCCCGGACTAGCGGGGGGGACGGGGACCCAGTACTTC; CDR3aa: CASSPPGLAGGTGTQYF; v_gene: TRBV11-2; j_gene: TRBJ2-5; abundance: .; d_gene: TRBD2
CDR3nt: TGCGCCAGCAGCCAGGGCCCCAAAGATACGCAGTATTTT; CDR3aa: CASSQGPKDTQYF; v_gene: TRBV4-3; j_gene: TRBJ2-3; abundance: once; d_gene: .
CDR3nt: TGTGCCATCAGTGGGGGACAGTCTAGCACAGATACGCAGTATTTT; CDR3aa: CAISGGQSSTDTQYF; v_gene: TRBV10-3; j_gene: TRBJ2-3; abundance: .; d_gene: TRBD1
CDR3nt: TGTGCCAGCAGCTTGGACAGGGGGCTAACTGGAAACACCATATATTTT; CDR3aa: CASSLDRGLTGNTIYF; v_gene: TRBV5-6; j_gene: TRBJ1-3; abundance: .; d_gene: TRBD1
CDR3nt: TGTGCCAGTAGTAAGTTGGGACAGGGGGATGTGCAGTACTTC; CDR3aa: CASSKLGQGDVQYF; v_gene: TRBV19; j_gene: TRBJ2-7; abundance: .; d_gene: TRBD1
CDR3nt: TGTGCCAGCAGCTCGGAGCCGGGGCGGACCACTGAAGCTTTCTTT; CDR3aa: CASSSEPGRTTEAFF; v_gene: TRBV5-4; j_gene: TRBJ1-1; abundance: .; d_gene: .
CDR3nt: TGTGCCAGCAGCCAGCCAATAATCAGGGTTGGACCAACCGGGGAGCTGTTTTTT; CDR3aa: CASSQPIIRVGPTGELFF; v_gene: TRBV7-9; j_gene: TRBJ2-2; abundance: once; d_gene: .
CDR3nt: TGCGCCAGCAGCGCACAGAAGAACACTGAAGCTTTCTTT; CDR3aa: CASSAQKNTEAFF; v_gene: TRBV5-1; j_gene: TRBJ1-1; abundance: .; d_gene: .
CDR3nt: TGCGCCAGCAGCCGCGGCACAGATACGCAGTATTTT; CDR3aa: CASSRGTDTQYF; v_gene: TRBV5-1; j_gene: TRBJ2-3; abundance: .; d_gene: .
CDR3nt: TGTGCCTGGAGACGGGGCAGGGGGGCTGAAAAACTGTTTTTT; CDR3aa: CAWRRGRGAEKLFF; v_gene: TRBV30; j_gene: TRBJ1-4; abundance: .; d_gene: TRBD1
CDR3nt: TGTGCCTGGAGCCCCGATCAAGAGACCCAGTACTTC; CDR3aa: CAWSPDQETQYF; v_gene: TRBV30; j_gene: TRBJ2-5; abundance: .; d_gene: .
CDR3nt: TGTGCCAGCAGCTTGGCCCAGGGGGGCTCCTACAATGAGCAGTTCTTC; CDR3aa: CASSLAQGGSYNEQFF; v_gene: TRBV5-4; j_gene: TRBJ2-1; abundance: .; d_gene: .
CDR3nt: TGTGCCAGCAGCCAACAGGTTTCCGCCTCTAACTATGGCTACACCTTC; CDR3aa: CASSQQVSASNYGYTF; v_gene: TRBV7-9; j_gene: TRBJ1-2; abundance: .; d_gene: .
CDR3nt: TGTGCCAGCAGCACAACCTCAGGCGTCCCCTATGGCTACACCTTC; CDR3aa: CASSTTSGVPYGYTF; v_gene: TRBV11-2; j_gene: TRBJ1-2; abundance: .; d_gene: .
CDR3nt: TGTGCCAGCAGTGACTCAGTGTCGGGCGGGAGTAATAATTCACCCCTCCACTTT; CDR3aa: CASSDSVSGGSNNSPLHF; v_gene: TRBV6-4; j_gene: TRBJ1-6; abundance: once; d_gene: .
CDR3nt: TGTGCCAGCAGCTTGAGTAGGCCCAACACCGGGGAGCTGTTTTTT; CDR3aa: CASSLSRPNTGELFF; v_gene: TRBV7-2; j_gene: TRBJ2-2; abundance: .; d_gene: .
CDR3nt: TGTGCCAGCAGCCTATCCGGGACAGGGTCTCGCGAGCAGTACTTC; CDR3aa: CASSLSGTGSREQYF; v_gene: TRBV7-8; j_gene: TRBJ2-7; abundance: .; d_gene: TRBD1
CDR3nt: TGTGCCAGTAGTCTGGGAACCCTGCTGAATCAGCCCCAGCATTTT; CDR3aa: CASSLGTLLNQPQHF; v_gene: TRBV19; j_gene: TRBJ1-5; abundance: .; d_gene: .
CDR3nt: TGTGCCAGCAGTTTAAGGGGGGGCATGAACACCGGGGAGCTGTTTTTT; CDR3aa: CASSLRGGMNTGELFF; v_gene: TRBV28; j_gene: TRBJ2-2; abundance: .; d_gene: .
CDR3nt: TGTGCCAGCAGCCTGCCGCGAGGGTATGGCTACACCTTC; CDR3aa: CASSLPRGYGYTF; v_gene: TRBV28; j_gene: TRBJ1-2; abundance: .; d_gene: .
CDR3nt: TGTGCCAGTAGTATACAGGGGGGAAACTATGGCTACACCTTC; CDR3aa: CASSIQGGNYGYTF; v_gene: TRBV19; j_gene: TRBJ1-2; abundance: .; d_gene: TRBD1
CDR3nt: TGTGCCAGCTCACCTGGGACAGTTTCCTATGGCTACACCTTC; CDR3aa: CASSPGTVSYGYTF; v_gene: TRBV18; j_gene: TRBJ1-2; abundance: .; d_gene: TRBD1
CDR3nt: TGCGCCAGCAGCCAATTAAGTAGGACGGAGACCCAGTACTTC; CDR3aa: CASSQLSRTETQYF; v_gene: TRBV4-3; j_gene: TRBJ2-5; abundance: .; d_gene: .
CDR3nt: TGCGCCAGCAGCAGCGGGACAGGGCCTAATTCACCCCTCCACTTT; CDR3aa: CASSSGTGPNSPLHF; v_gene: TRBV5-1; j_gene: TRBJ1-6; abundance: .; d_gene: TRBD1
CDR3nt: TGTGCCATCAGTTCAAGGCAGGGACTAGCGGGGGGCGCGAACACCGGGGAGCTGTTTTTT; CDR3aa: CAISSRQGLAGGANTGELFF; v_gene: TRBV10-3; j_gene: TRBJ2-2; abundance: .; d_gene: TRBD2
CDR3nt: TGTGCCAGCAGTTTTGGGAGTGGGGAGACCCAGTACTTC; CDR3aa: CASSFGSGETQYF; v_gene: TRBV27; j_gene: TRBJ2-5; abundance: .; d_gene: .